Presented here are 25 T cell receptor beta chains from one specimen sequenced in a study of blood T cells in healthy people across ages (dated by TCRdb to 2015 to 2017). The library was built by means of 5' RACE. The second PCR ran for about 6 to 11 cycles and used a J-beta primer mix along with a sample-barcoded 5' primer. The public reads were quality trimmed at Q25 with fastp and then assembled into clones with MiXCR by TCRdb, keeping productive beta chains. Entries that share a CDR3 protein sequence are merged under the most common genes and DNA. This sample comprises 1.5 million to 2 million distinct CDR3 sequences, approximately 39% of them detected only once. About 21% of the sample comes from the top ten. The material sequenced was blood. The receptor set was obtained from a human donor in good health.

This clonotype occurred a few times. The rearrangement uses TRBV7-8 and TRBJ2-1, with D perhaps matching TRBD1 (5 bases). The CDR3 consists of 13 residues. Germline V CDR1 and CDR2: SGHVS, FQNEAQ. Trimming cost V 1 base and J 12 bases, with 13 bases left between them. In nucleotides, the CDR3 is TGTGCCAGCAGCTTAGAACAGGCTTTTGGGCAGTTCTTC. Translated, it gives CASSLEQAFGQFF.

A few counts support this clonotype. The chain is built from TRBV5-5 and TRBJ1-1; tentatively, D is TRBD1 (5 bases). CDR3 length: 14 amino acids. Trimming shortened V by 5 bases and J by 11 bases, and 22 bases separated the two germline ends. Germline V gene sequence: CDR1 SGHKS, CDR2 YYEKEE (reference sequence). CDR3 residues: CASSSEPGPPSAFF. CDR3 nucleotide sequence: TGTGCCAGCAGTTCGGAACCGGGACCCCCAAGTGCTTTCTTT. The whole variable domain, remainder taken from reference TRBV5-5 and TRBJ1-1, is DAGVTQSPTHLIKTRGQQVTLRCSPISGHKSVSWYQQVLGQGPQFIFQYYEKEERGRGNFPDRFSARQFPNYSSELNVNALLLGDSALYLCASSSEPGPPSAFFGQGTRLTVV.

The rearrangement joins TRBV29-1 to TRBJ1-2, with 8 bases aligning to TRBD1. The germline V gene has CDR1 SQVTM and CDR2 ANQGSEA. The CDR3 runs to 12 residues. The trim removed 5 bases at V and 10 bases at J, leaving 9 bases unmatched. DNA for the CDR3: TGCAGCGTTAATAACCAGGGGGCTGACTACACCTTC. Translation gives CSVNNQGADYTF.

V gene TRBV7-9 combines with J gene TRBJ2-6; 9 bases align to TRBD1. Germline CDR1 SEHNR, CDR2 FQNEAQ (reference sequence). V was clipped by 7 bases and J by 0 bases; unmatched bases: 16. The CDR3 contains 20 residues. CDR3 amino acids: CASTLEPGQGPRSGANVLTF. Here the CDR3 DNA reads TGTGCCAGCACCCTGGAGCCGGGACAGGGCCCCCGCTCTGGGGCCAACGTCCTGACTTTC.

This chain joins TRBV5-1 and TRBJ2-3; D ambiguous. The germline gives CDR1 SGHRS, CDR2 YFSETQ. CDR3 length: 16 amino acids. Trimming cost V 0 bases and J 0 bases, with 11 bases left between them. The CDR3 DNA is TGCGCCAGCAGCTTGGGGGCGTCTCATAGCACAGATACGCAGTATTTT. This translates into CASSLGASHSTDTQYF.

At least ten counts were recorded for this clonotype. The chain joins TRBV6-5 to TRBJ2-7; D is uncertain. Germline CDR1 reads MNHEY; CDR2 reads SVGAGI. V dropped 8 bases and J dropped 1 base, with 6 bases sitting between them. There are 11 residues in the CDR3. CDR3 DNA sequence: TGTGCCAGCGGGTATTCCTACGAGCAGTACTTC. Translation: CASGYSYEQYF.

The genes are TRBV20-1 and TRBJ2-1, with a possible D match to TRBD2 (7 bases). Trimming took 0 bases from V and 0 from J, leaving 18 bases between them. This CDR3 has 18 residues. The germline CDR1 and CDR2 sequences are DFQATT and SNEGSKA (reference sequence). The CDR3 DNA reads TGCAGTGCTAGAGATTTAGGGGGGGGTCATAGCTCCTACAATGAGCAGTTCTTC. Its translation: CSARDLGGGHSSYNEQFF.

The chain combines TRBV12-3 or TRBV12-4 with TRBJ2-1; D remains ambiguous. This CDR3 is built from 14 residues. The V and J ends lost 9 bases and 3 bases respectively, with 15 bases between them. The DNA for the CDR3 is TGTGCCAGTTGGGCCCCTATCCGCTACAATGAGCAGTTCTTC. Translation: CASWAPIRYNEQFF.

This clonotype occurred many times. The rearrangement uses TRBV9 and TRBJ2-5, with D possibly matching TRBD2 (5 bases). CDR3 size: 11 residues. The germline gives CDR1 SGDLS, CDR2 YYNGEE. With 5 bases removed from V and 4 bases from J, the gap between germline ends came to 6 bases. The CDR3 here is CASSAGETQYF. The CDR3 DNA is TGTGCCAGCAGTGCGGGAGAGACCCAGTACTTC.

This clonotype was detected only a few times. CDR3 amino acids: CASRPGQGADEQFF. The CDR3 coding sequence is TGTGCCAGCAGACCGGGACAGGGGGCCGATGAGCAGTTCTTC. The V call is TRBV6-2 or TRBV6-3, the J call TRBJ2-1; 12 bases align to TRBD1. J lost 8 bases, V lost 6 bases, and 5 bases had no gene match. The CDR3 sequence is 14 residues long. Germline lookup yields CDR1 MNHEY and CDR2 SVGEGT.

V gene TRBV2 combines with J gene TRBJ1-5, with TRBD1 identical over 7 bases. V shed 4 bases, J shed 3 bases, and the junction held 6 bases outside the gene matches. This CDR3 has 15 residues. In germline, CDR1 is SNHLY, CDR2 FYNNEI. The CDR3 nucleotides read TGTGCCAGCAGTGCCCGGGACAGCTTCAATCAGCCCCAGCATTTT. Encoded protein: CASSARDSFNQPQHF. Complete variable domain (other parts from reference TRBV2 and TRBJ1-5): EPEVTQTPSHQVTQMGQEVILRCVPISNHLYFYWYRQILGQKVEFLVSFYNNEISEKSEIFDDQFSVERPDGSNFTLKIRSTKLEDSAMYFCASSARDSFNQPQHFGDGTRLSIL.

CDR3 amino acids: CASSGNHLRTEAFF. CDR3 sequence (DNA): TGTGCCAGCAGCGGAAACCATTTGAGGACTGAAGCTTTCTTT. The V call is TRBV7-9, the J call TRBJ1-1; D is unresolved. The ends were cut back, 5 bases at V and 5 bases at J, with 15 bases in the middle. This CDR3 is built from 14 residues. CDR1 and CDR2 from the germline V gene are SEHNR and FQNEAQ (reference sequence).

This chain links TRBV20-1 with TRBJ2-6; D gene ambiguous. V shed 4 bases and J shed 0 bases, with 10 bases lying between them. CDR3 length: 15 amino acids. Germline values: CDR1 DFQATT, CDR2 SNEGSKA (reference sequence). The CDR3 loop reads CSAIRLSSGANVLTF. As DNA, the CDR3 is TGCAGTGCTATCAGACTGAGCTCTGGGGCCAACGTCCTGACTTTC.

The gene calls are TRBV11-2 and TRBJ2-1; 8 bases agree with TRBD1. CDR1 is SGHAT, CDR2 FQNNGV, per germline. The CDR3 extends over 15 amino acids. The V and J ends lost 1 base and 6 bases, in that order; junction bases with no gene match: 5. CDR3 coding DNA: TGTGCCAGCAGCTTAGGTTGGACAGGGCTCAATGAGCAGTTCTTC. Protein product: CASSLGWTGLNEQFF.

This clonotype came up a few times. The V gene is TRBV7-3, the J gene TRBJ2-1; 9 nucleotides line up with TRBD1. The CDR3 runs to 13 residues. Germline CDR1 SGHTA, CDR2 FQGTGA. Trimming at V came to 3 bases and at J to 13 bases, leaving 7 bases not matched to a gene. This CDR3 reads CASSFNRDRAQFF. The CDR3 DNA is TGTGCCAGCAGCTTTAACCGGGACAGGGCACAGTTCTTC.

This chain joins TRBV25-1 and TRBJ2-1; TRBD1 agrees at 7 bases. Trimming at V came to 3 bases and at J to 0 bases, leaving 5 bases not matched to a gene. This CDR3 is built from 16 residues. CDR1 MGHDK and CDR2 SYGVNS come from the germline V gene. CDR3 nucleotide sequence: TGTGCCAGCAGTGATACGACAGGGAGCTCCTACAATGAGCAGTTCTTC. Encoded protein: CASSDTTGSSYNEQFF.

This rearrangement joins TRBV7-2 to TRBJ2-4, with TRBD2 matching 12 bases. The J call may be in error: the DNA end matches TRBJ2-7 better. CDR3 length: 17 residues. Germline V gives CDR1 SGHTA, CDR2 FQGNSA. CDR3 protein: CASSLSSGGAFPYEQYF. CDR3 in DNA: TGTGCCAGCAGCTTATCTAGCGGGGGGGCCTTTCCCTACGAGCAGTACTTC.

CDR3: CASSHKTGSSDTQYF. Written as DNA, the CDR3 is TGTGCCAGCAGCCATAAGACAGGGTCATCAGATACGCAGTATTTT. This chain connects TRBV6-6 to TRBJ2-3; 7 bases match TRBD1. Germline CDR1 MNHNY, CDR2 SVGAGI (reference sequence). J was trimmed by 4 bases and V by 6 bases; bases with no gene match: 10. The CDR3 consists of 15 residues.

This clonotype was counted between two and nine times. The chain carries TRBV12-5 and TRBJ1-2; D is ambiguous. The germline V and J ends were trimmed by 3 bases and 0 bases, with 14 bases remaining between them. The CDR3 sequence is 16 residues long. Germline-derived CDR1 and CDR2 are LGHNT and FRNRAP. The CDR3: CASGFDLPGSNYGYTF. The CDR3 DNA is TGTGCTAGTGGTTTTGATCTCCCGGGATCTAACTATGGCTACACCTTC.

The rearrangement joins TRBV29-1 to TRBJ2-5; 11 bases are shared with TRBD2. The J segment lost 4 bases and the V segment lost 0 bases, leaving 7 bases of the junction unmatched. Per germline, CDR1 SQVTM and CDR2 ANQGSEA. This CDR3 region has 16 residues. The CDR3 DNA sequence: TGCAGCGTTGAAGACCCTCAGACTAGCGGGGTAGAGACCCAGTACTTC. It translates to CSVEDPQTSGVETQYF.

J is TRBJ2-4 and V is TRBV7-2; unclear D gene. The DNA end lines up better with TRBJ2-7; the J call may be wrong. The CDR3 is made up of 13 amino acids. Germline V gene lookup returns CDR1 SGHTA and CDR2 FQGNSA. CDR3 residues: CASRSAETYEQYF. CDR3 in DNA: TGTGCCAGCAGGTCAGCCGAAACCTACGAGCAGTACTTC.

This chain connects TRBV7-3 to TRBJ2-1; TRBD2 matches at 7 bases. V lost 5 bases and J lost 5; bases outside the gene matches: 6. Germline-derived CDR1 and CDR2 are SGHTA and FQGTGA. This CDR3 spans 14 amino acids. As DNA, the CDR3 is TGTGCCAGCAGCGGACTAGTTAAGAACAATGAGCAGTTCTTC. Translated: CASSGLVKNNEQFF.

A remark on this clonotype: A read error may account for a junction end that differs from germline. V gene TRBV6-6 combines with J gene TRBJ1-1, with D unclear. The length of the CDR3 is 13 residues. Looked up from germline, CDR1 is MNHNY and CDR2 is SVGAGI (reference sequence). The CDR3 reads CAGREPGNTEAFF. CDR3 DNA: TGTGCCGGCAGAGAACCAGGGAACACTGAAGCTTTCTTT.

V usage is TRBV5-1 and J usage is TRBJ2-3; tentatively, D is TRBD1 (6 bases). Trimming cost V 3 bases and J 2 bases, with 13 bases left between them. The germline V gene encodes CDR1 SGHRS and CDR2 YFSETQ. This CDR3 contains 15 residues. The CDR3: CASSSRQALTDTQYF. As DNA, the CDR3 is TGCGCCAGCAGCTCAAGACAGGCCCTCACAGATACGCAGTATTTT.

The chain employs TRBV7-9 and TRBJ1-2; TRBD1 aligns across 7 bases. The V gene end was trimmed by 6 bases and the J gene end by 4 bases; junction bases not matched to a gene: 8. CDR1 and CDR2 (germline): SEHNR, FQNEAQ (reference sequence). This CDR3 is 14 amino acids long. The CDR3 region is CASSPKDRCYGYTF. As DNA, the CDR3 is TGTGCCAGCAGTCCTAAGGACAGGTGCTATGGCTACACCTTC.